The 23 T cell receptor beta chains below were found in one sample sequenced in a study of CD8 T cells in Susac syndrome. RNA was extracted with the RNeasy kit, and a quantity of roughly 0.5 to 1 ug was reverse transcribed using random hexamers. TCRdb reprocessed the immunoSEQ multiplex PCR reads with MiXCR, giving one entry per CDR3 protein. The table shows 180,000 or so distinct CDR3 sequences, with about 94% occurring only once. Sample: CD4+ T cells from PBMCs. Receptor source: a human donor with multiple sclerosis.

The genes are TRBV29-1 and TRBJ2-5; D is unresolved. CDR3 size: 13 residues. Trimming pared 0 bases from V and 4 bases from J, leaving 9 bases between. The germline gives CDR1 SQVTM, CDR2 ANQGSEA. CDR3 sequence (DNA): TGCAGCGTTGAAGATCGGGCCTTAGAGACCCAGTACTTC. It encodes CSVEDRALETQYF.

CDR3 sequence: CASSVEPSGVYQPQHF. In nucleotides, the CDR3 is TGTGCCAGTAGTGTCGAGCCGTCGGGGGTTTATCAGCCCCAGCATTTT. The chain combines TRBV19 with TRBJ1-5; D may be TRBD1 (5 bases). CDR1 is LNHDA and CDR2 is SQIVND in the germline V gene (reference sequence). Trimming stripped 5 bases from V and 5 bases from J, with 19 bases between. The CDR3 spans 16 residues.

The chain uses TRBV6-6 and TRBJ2-1; D gene ambiguous. Germline V gives CDR1 MNHNY, CDR2 SVGAGI (reference sequence). The CDR3 is made up of 11 amino acids. Trimming removed 0 bases at V and 12 bases at J, with 6 bases between. The CDR3 sequence: CASSYSTVQFF. DNA for the CDR3: TGTGCCAGCAGTTACTCTACGGTGCAGTTCTTC.

Turning to this clonotype: A junction boundary mismatches the germline segment, possibly from a read error. The rearrangement joins TRBV7-7 to TRBJ2-5; 9 nucleotides line up with TRBD1. CDR3 length: 13 amino acids. Germline values: CDR1 SSHAT, CDR2 FNYEAQ (reference sequence). This chain's CDR3 is CASSFGTGETQYF. The DNA of the CDR3 is TGTGCTAGCAGCTTTGGGACAGGGGAGACCCAGTACTTC.

The chain joins TRBV30 to TRBJ1-2, with 7 bases fitting TRBD1. The CDR3 totals 14 residues. Trimming took 3 bases from V and 8 from J; bases not matched to a gene: 12. Per germline, CDR1 GTSNPN and CDR2 SVGIG (reference sequence). CDR3 in DNA: TGTGCCTGGAGCCCAATCGACAGGGAAAGGGGCTACACCTTC. It specifies CAWSPIDRERGYTF.

This chain's CDR3 is CASSSDPQPVYGYTF. Here the CDR3 DNA reads TGTGCCAGCAGCTCAGACCCACAGCCGGTCTATGGCTACACCTTC. V and J are TRBV7-3 and TRBJ1-2; D is undetermined. Trimming cost V 4 bases and J 4 bases, with 16 bases left between them. The CDR3 runs 15 residues. From germline, CDR1 is SGHTA and CDR2 FQGTGA.

This chain links TRBV12-3 or TRBV12-4 with TRBJ2-5; 8 bases map to TRBD1. J gave up 2 bases and V 6 bases, and 5 bases lay outside the gene matches. CDR3 size: 14 residues. In DNA form, the CDR3 reads TGTGCCAGCAGGAAGGACAGGGCGCAAGAGACCCAGTACTTC. Encoded protein: CASRKDRAQETQYF.

The chain joins TRBV3-1 to TRBJ2-5; 8 bases are shared with TRBD2. V lost 4 bases and J lost 5; bases outside the gene matches: 15. This CDR3 comprises 17 residues. Germline lookup yields CDR1 LGHDT and CDR2 YNNKEL (reference sequence). The CDR3 loop is CASSPTSVAGGRETQYF. The CDR3 nucleotides read TGTGCCAGCAGCCCCACCTCCGTTGCGGGGGGAAGGGAGACCCAGTACTTC.

The chain uses TRBV29-1 and TRBJ1-2; D is perhaps TRBD1 (5 bases). CDR3 length equals 16 residues. V lost 8 bases, J lost 5 bases, and 27 bases lay in between. Germline V gene lookup returns CDR1 SQVTM and CDR2 ANQGSEA. CDR3 amino acids: CSTQRQGPPTEYGYTF. CDR3 coding DNA: TGCAGCACTCAGCGTCAGGGCCCACCGACTGAGTATGGCTACACCTTC.

V is TRBV20-1 and J is TRBJ1-1; D remains ambiguous. This CDR3 has 11 residues. Trimming removed 3 bases from V and 9 bases from J, with 11 bases in between. In germline, CDR1 is DFQATT, CDR2 SNEGSKA (reference sequence). CDR3 sequence: CSASRADQAFF. The CDR3 nucleotides are TGCAGTGCTAGTAGGGCAGACCAAGCTTTCTTT.

This chain connects TRBV2 to TRBJ2-5; TRBD2 matches 8 bases. This CDR3 comprises 15 residues. The ends lost 6 bases at V and 4 bases at J; junction bases unmatched: 10. Germline-derived CDR1 and CDR2 are SNHLY and FYNNEI. The CDR3 DNA reads as TGTGCCAGCAGCAAGACTAGCGCTAAAGGAGAGACCCAGTACTTC. Translated: CASSKTSAKGETQYF.

The chain uses TRBV12-3 or TRBV12-4 and TRBJ2-1, with D uncertain. The V end was cut by 7 bases, the J end by 3 bases, with 13 bases between. The CDR3 covers 14 residues. This CDR3 reads CASNPNPFYNEQFF. CDR3 DNA sequence: TGTGCCAGCAATCCTAACCCCTTCTACAATGAGCAGTTCTTC.

The genes are TRBV30 and TRBJ1-4; D perhaps matches TRBD1 (5 bases). CDR1 is GTSNPN and CDR2 is SVGIG in the germline V gene (reference sequence). Trimming cost V 0 bases and J 1 base, with 6 bases left between them. This CDR3 comprises 14 residues. The DNA for the CDR3 is TGTGCCTGGAGTGTTGGGGGAACTAATGAAAAACTGTTTTTT. The encoded protein is CAWSVGGTNEKLFF.

J is TRBJ1-2 and V is TRBV3-1, with a weak D call TRBD1 (5 bases). CDR3 length: 13 residues. Germline lookup yields CDR1 LGHDT and CDR2 YNNKEL (reference sequence). The V end lost 5 bases, the J end lost 9 bases, and 16 bases lay between the germline ends. The CDR3 protein is CASSFRDSRSYTF. DNA for the CDR3: TGTGCCAGCAGCTTCCGGGACTCAAGGAGCTACACCTTC.

V gene TRBV20-1 combines with J gene TRBJ2-1; 8 nucleotides match TRBD2. Looked up from germline, CDR1 is DFQATT and CDR2 is SNEGSKA (reference sequence). V trimming: 4 bases; J trimming: 0 bases; junction bases outside the gene matches: 2. The CDR3 has 14 amino acids. The CDR3 protein is CSAIGGVSYNEQFF. CDR3 DNA: TGCAGTGCTATCGGGGGGGTCTCCTACAATGAGCAGTTCTTC.

This chain connects TRBV7-3 to TRBJ2-1; 11 bases align to TRBD2. This CDR3 comprises 16 residues. Trimming removed 5 bases from V and 6 bases from J; junction bases left unmatched: 9. Germline CDR1 is SGHTA and CDR2 is FQGTGA. The CDR3 sequence: CASSPVAGGLGNEQFF. CDR3 bases: TGTGCCAGCAGCCCGGTAGCGGGGGGGCTGGGCAATGAGCAGTTCTTC.

The chain employs TRBV20-1 and TRBJ1-5; the D gene is possibly TRBD1 (5 bases). The CDR3 loop spans 15 amino acids. Germline CDR1 and CDR2: DFQATT and SNEGSKA (reference sequence). The V and J ends lost 3 bases and 7 bases respectively, with 19 bases between them. CDR3 nucleotide sequence: TGCAGTGCTAGGCGCCGCGGGGGGATCGACCAGCCCCAGCATTTT. It codes for CSARRRGGIDQPQHF.

This chain uses TRBV7-3 with TRBJ1-2, with 9 positions matching TRBD1. The V gene end was trimmed by 5 bases and the J gene end by 6 bases; junction bases not matched to a gene: 16. The V gene's germline CDR1 is SGHTA and CDR2 FQGTGA. The CDR3 length is 17 residues. In DNA form, the CDR3 reads TGTGCCAGCAGCCCGGGACAGGGAAGGCTGGGGGATCATGGCTACACCTTC. Its translation: CASSPGQGRLGDHGYTF. The variable domain in full, completed from reference TRBV7-3 and TRBJ1-2, reads GAGVSQTPSNKVTEKGKYVELRCDPISGHTALYWYRQSLGQGPEFLIYFQGTGAADDSGLPNDRFFAVRPEGSVSTLKIQRTERGDSAVYLCASSPGQGRLGDHGYTFGSGTRLTVV.

This clonotype was counted a single time. The chain combines TRBV6-6 with TRBJ2-5; D might be TRBD1 (6 bases). Trimming stripped 6 bases from V and 7 bases from J, with 21 bases between. Looked up from germline, CDR1 is MNHNY and CDR2 is SVGAGI (reference sequence). This CDR3 comprises 15 residues. Written as DNA, the CDR3 is TGTGCCAGCAGCCCACATCGACGGACACAGGGGACCCAGTACTTC. Translating it yields CASSPHRRTQGTQYF.

The J gene is TRBJ2-7, the V gene TRBV2, with TRBD1 matching 8 bases. This CDR3 spans 14 amino acids. J gave up 2 bases and V 7 bases, and 7 bases lay outside the gene matches. CDR1 is SNHLY and CDR2 is FYNNEI in the germline V gene. CDR3 DNA: TGTGCCAGCAAAACCGGGACAGGTGCCTACGAGCAGTACTTC. Encoded protein: CASKTGTGAYEQYF.

This chain connects TRBV13 to TRBJ2-4; 7 bases are a match to TRBD1. Trimming took 5 bases from V and 5 from J; bases not matched to a gene: 12. Per the germline V gene, CDR1 is PRHDT and CDR2 is FYEKMQ (reference sequence). The CDR3 contains 16 residues. CDR3 in DNA: TGTGCCAGCAGCCTAAGACAGGGACGTAGCCAAAACATTCAGTACTTC. Translating it yields CASSLRQGRSQNIQYF.

The chain employs TRBV30 and TRBJ2-5; no reliable D call. V shed 2 bases and J shed 5 bases, with 6 bases lying between them. There are 11 residues in the CDR3. Germline values: CDR1 GTSNPN, CDR2 SVGIG (reference sequence). CDR3 nucleotide sequence: TGTGCCTGGAGTATGGGGGAGACCCAGTACTTC. Protein: CAWSMGETQYF.

The chain couples TRBV29-1 to TRBJ2-5; D gene ambiguous. This CDR3 is 12 amino acids long. With 5 bases removed from V and 3 bases from J, the gap between germline ends came to 10 bases. Germline CDR1 SQVTM, CDR2 ANQGSEA. This CDR3 reads CSVHGGEETQYF. DNA for the CDR3: TGCAGCGTTCATGGCGGAGAAGAGACCCAGTACTTC.